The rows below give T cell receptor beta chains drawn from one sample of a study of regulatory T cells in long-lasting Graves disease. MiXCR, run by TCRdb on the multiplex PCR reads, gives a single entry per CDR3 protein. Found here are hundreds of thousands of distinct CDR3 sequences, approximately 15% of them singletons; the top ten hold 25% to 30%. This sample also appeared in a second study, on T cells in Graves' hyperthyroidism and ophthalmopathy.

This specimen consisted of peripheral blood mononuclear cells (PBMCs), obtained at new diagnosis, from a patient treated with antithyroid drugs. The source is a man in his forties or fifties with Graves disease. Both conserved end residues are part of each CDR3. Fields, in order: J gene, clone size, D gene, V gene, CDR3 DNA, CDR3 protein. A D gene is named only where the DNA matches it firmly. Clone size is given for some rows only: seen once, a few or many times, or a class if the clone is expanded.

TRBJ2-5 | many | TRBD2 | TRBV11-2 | TGTGCCAGCAGCTCTAGGGTCCTAGCGGGGGTGCCGCAGTACCAAGAGACCCAGTACTTC | CASSSRVLAGVPQYQETQYF
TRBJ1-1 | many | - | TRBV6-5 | TGTGCCAGCAGTTACGGTCGCACAACTGAAGCTTTCTTT | CASSYGRTTEAFF
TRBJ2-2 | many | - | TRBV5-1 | TGCGCCAGCACGGACGGGGACACCGGGGAGCTGTTTTTT | CASTDGDTGELFF
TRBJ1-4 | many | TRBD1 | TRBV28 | TGTGCCAGCACCTGGACAGGAACCCTTTCGGGGGATGAAAAACTGTTTTTT | CASTWTGTLSGDEKLFF
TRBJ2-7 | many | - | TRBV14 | TGTGCCAGCAGCCAAGATGGACAGACCTACGAGCAGTACTTC | CASSQDGQTYEQYF
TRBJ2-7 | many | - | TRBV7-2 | TGTGCCAGCAGCTTATTACCAGGACAGTCCTACGAGCAGTACTTC | CASSLLPGQSYEQYF
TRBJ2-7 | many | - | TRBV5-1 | TGCGCCAGCAGCTTGGCCCCAGGGCCATTAGGCTACGAGCAGTACTTC | CASSLAPGPLGYEQYF
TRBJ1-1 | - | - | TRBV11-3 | TGTGCCAGCAGCTTAATGGCTGAAGCTTTCTTT | CASSLMAEAFF
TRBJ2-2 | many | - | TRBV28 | TGTGCCAGCAGCAGAACCGACACCGGGGAGCTGTTTTTT | CASSRTDTGELFF
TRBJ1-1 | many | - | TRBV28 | TGTGCCAGCAGTTGGGATCCCTACACTGAAGCTTTCTTT | CASSWDPYTEAFF
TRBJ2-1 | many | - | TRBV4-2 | TGTGCCAGCAGCCAAAGTGAGTTCCGGGACCAAAACTTC | CASSQSEFRDQNF
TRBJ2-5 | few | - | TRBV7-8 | TGTGCCAGCAGCGAAGGGACAATACAAGAGACCCAGTACTTC | CASSEGTIQETQYF
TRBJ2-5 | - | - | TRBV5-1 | TGCGCCAGCAGCTTAGGCAAGGGGCGCCAAGAGACCCAGTACTTC | CASSLGKGRQETQYF
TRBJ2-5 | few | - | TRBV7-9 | TGTGCCAGCAGCTTATCGGGTTGGCGAGGGACCCAGTACTTC | CASSLSGWRGTQYF
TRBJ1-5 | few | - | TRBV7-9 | TGTGCCAGCAGCTTGGTTTGCAGGGGAAATCAGCCCCAGCATTTT | CASSLVCRGNQPQHF
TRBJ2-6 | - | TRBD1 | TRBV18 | TGTGCCAGCTCAGACAGGGGCTCCCTCTCTGGGGCCAACGTCCTGACTTTC | CASSDRGSLSGANVLTF
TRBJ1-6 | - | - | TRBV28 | TGTGCCAGCACCTGGGGAGGGGGCTCCTATAATTCACCCCTCCACTTT | CASTWGGGSYNSPLHF
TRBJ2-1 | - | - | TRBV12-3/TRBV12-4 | TGTGCCAGCAGTTTAACAGGGACCTACGAGCAGTTCTTC | CASSLTGTYEQFF
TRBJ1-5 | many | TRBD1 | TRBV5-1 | TGCGCCAGCAGCTCCGGGACAGTCTCCGGGGAGCCCCAGCATTTT | CASSSGTVSGEPQHF
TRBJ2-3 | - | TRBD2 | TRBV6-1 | TGTGCCAGCAGTGGGGCTAGCGGGGGGGCACCAGATACGCAGTATTTT | CASSGASGGAPDTQYF
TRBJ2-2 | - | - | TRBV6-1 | TGTGCCAGCAGTCGACAGGCTTCTAACACCGGGGAGCTGTTTTTT | CASSRQASNTGELFF
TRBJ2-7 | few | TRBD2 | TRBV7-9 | TGTGCCAGCAGCTCACCCCCGGGGGGGCCGTCCTACGAGCAGTACTTC | CASSSPPGGPSYEQYF
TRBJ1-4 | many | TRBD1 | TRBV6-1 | TGTGCCAGCGGGGGACAGGGGATGAGGGAAAAACTGTTTTTT | CASGGQGMREKLFF
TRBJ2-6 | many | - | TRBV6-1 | TGTGCCAGCACCAGGGACTCTGGGGCCAACGTCCTGACTTTC | CASTRDSGANVLTF
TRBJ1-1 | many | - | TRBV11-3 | TGTGCCAGCAGCTTAGATTGGGGGGACGAGACTGAAGCTTTCTTT | CASSLDWGDETEAFF
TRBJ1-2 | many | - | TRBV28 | TGTGCCAGCAGTTTATGGGGTATTGGGGGCTACACCTTC | CASSLWGIGGYTF
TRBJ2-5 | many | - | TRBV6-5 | TGTGCCAGCAGTTTCTCGGGGAGTTCGGAGACCCAGTACTTC | CASSFSGSSETQYF
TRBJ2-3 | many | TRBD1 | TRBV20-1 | TGCAGTGCTCGGGACAGGGGGGTGGCAGATACGCAGTATTTT | CSARDRGVADTQYF
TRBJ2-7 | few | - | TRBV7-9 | TGTGCCAGCAGCTTCGAGCGAGGGGAGTACGAGCAGTACTTC | CASSFERGEYEQYF
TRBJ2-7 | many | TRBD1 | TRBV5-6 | TGTGCCAGCAGACCGACAGGGGGTGAGCAGTACTTC | CASRPTGGEQYF
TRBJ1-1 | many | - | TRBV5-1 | TGCGCCAGCAGCTTGGACGGAAGACAGGCGGAAAACACTGAAGCTTTCTTT | CASSLDGRQAENTEAFF
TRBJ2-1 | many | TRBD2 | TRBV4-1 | TGCGCCAGCAGCCAACCTGGGGGACTAGCGAACGAGCAGTTCTTC | CASSQPGGLANEQFF
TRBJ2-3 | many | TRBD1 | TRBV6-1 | TGTGCCAGTACGAACAGGGGGAACACAGATACGCAGTATTTT | CASTNRGNTDTQYF
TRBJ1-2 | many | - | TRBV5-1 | TGCGCCAGCAGCTTGGCGAGTAGGGGCTATGGCTACACCTTC | CASSLASRGYGYTF
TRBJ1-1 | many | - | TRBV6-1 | TGTGCCAGCAGGGGGGAAAAACGGATGAACACTGAAGCTTTCTTT | CASRGEKRMNTEAFF
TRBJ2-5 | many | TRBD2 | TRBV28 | TGTGCCAGCAGTTCCTCCGAAAGGCGGGGGGCCCCGGAGACCCAGTACTTC | CASSSSERRGAPETQYF
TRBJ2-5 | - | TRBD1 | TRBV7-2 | TGTGCCAGCAGTTTACGGACAGGGTTATTGGAGACCCAGTACTTC | CASSLRTGLLETQYF
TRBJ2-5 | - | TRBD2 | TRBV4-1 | TGCGCCAGCAGCCAAGTTAGCGGGAAGACCCAGTACTTC | CASSQVSGKTQYF
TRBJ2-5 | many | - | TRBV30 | TGTGCCTGGAGTGTATGGGCGGGTCAAGAGACCCAGTACTTC | CAWSVWAGQETQYF
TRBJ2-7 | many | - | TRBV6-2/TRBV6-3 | TGTGCCAGCATCGAAAGTGGCCACTACGAGCAGTACTTC | CASIESGHYEQYF
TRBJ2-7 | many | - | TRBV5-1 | TGCGCCAGCAGCAGGGACCCAGGCTACGAGCAGTACTTC | CASSRDPGYEQYF
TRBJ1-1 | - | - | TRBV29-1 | TGCAGCGCCAAAAAGGGGGTGAACACTGAAGCTTTCTTT | CSAKKGVNTEAFF
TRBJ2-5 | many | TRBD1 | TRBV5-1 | TGCGCCAGCAGCTTCGGCCAGGGGGCCCCAGAGACCCAGTACTTC | CASSFGQGAPETQYF
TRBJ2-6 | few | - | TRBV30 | TGTGCCTGGAGTCTTAGGGGAGTTGGGGCCAACGTCCTGACTTTC | CAWSLRGVGANVLTF
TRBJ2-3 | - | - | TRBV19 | TGTGCCAGTAGTACCGAGCGGGCCACAGATACGCAGTATTTT | CASSTERATDTQYF
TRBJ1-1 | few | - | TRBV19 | TGTGCCAGTAGTATCTCGGGAATTGGTTTTGAGTACACTGAAGCTTTCTTT | CASSISGIGFEYTEAFF
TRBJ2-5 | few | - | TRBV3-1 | TGTGCCAGCAGCCAAGCCTTATCCAGCCAAGAGACCCAGTACTTC | CASSQALSSQETQYF
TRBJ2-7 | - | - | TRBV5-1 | TGCGCCAGCAGCTTTGAGGGGACACCCCTCTACGAGCAGTACTTC | CASSFEGTPLYEQYF
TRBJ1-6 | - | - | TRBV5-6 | TGTGCCAGCAGCCCTGCGACGGGCCGGGTGACCCTCCACTTT | CASSPATGRVTLHF
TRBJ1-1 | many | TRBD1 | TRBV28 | TGTGCCAGCAGCCTCCCGGGACAGGGTTGGGTCACTGAAGCTTTCTTT | CASSLPGQGWVTEAFF
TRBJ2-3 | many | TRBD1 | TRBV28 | TGTGCCAGCAGTTTACCAACCGACAGGGGGCCATCGCCAGATACGCAGTATTTT | CASSLPTDRGPSPDTQYF
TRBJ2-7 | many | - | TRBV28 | TGTGCCAGCAGTTTACCCCAGGGCTACTCCTACGAGCAGTACTTC | CASSLPQGYSYEQYF